This note documents a single T cell receptor (beta chain) sequence. Its antigen remains unidentified. This sample was taken from a study of response to subunit inactivated influenza vaccine. General observations from the study: There was a suggestion from the authors that each seasonal influenza vaccination recruits few new T cells.

TCRdb re-called the RT-PCR reads through MiXCR, storing one row per CDR3 protein. The table lists roughly 650,000 distinct CDR3 sequences, 15% to 19% of them singletons. This CDR3 has 15 residues. The germline V and J ends were trimmed by 7 bases and 9 bases, with 22 bases remaining between them. Germline V CDR1 and CDR2: SGHVS, FQNEAQ. This sequence joins TRBV7-8 and TRBJ2-1; D might be TRBD2 (5 bases). The TCR originated in a man between 50 and 59 years old who received an inactivated influenza vaccine. Source: PBMCs from blood, taken 11 to 12 days after vaccination. The CDR3 DNA sequence: TGTGCCAGCACCAACGTACTAGTTGCTGCCGGTGAGCAGTTCTTC. This encodes CASTNVLVAAGEQFF.